These 28 T cell receptor beta chains share one sample of origin, sequenced in a study of T cell repertoires in cytomegalovirus infection. No antigen has been identified for these receptors. From the reads, TCRdb called clonotypes with MiXCR, one entry per CDR3 protein. The table shows 700,000 to 850,000 distinct CDR3 sequences, with approximately 32% occurring only once. Sequencing used cultured CD8+ T cells from PBMCs, obtained from culture after CMV antigen stimulation. The receptors were sampled from a human donor in good health (CMV status not recorded). Some clones in this sample may be carry-over from other donors' samples.

This clonotype was found a few times. The rearrangement links TRBV7-9 to TRBJ2-2; 9 positions agree with TRBD1. Germline V gene lookup returns CDR1 SEHNR and CDR2 FQNEAQ (reference sequence). This CDR3 region has 14 residues. V lost 3 bases to trimming and J lost 7 bases; unmatched junction nucleotides: 3. CDR3 in DNA: TGTGCCAGCAGCTTCTGGACAGGGGTCGGGGAGCTGTTTTTT. Residues: CASSFWTGVGELFF.

The chain has TRBV12-3 or TRBV12-4 and TRBJ2-3; perhaps TRBD1 as D (5 bases). CDR3 length equals 14 residues. V dropped 7 bases and J dropped 2 bases, with 13 bases sitting between them. In DNA form, the CDR3 reads TGTGCCAGCACCCAAACAGGACCCACAGATACGCAGTATTTT. Translated, it gives CASTQTGPTDTQYF.

This clonotype was seen a handful of times. This chain uses TRBV5-6 with TRBJ2-6; D is uncertain. Trimming removed 3 bases from V and 0 bases from J, with 7 bases in between. The CDR3 runs to 15 residues. Germline lookup yields CDR1 SGHDT and CDR2 YYEEEE. This CDR3 reads CASSYTSSGANVLTF. In DNA form, the CDR3 reads TGTGCCAGCAGCTATACGAGCTCTGGGGCCAACGTCCTGACTTTC.

The table lists this clonotype with a few counts. V usage is TRBV11-2 and J usage is TRBJ2-1; the D gene could be TRBD1 or TRBD2 (7 bases each). The V end lost 6 bases, the J end lost 8 bases, and 11 bases lay between the germline ends. CDR3 length: 12 residues. Looked up from germline, CDR1 is SGHAT and CDR2 is FQNNGV. The CDR3 DNA is TGTGCCAGCAGGTCAGGGGGGGATGAGCAGTTCTTC. Translation gives CASRSGGDEQFF.

This clonotype was detected only a few times. The chain combines TRBV6-2 or TRBV6-3 with TRBJ1-1, with 8 bases matching TRBD1. This CDR3 comprises 16 residues. Germline CDR1 MNHEY, CDR2 SVGEGT. V trimming: 8 bases; J trimming: 1 base; junction bases outside the gene matches: 12. CDR3 residues: CASVPPSGTGNTEAFF. Written as DNA, the CDR3 is TGTGCCAGCGTACCCCCTTCCGGGACAGGGAACACTGAAGCTTTCTTT.

This sequence joins TRBV7-8 and TRBJ2-2, with no clear D. Trimming pared 1 base from V and 2 bases from J, leaving 8 bases between. This CDR3 has 15 residues. Germline V gene data show CDR1 as SGHVS and CDR2 as FQNEAQ. The CDR3 DNA reads TGTGCCAGCAGCTTAGTAAGGCCTAACACCGGGGAGCTGTTTTTT. This encodes CASSLVRPNTGELFF.

This clonotype came up a few times. The V gene is TRBV29-1, the J gene TRBJ1-2; 8 positions agree with TRBD1. With V trimmed by 3 bases and J by 6 bases, 6 bases remained unmatched. This CDR3 has 13 residues. The germline V gene has CDR1 SQVTM and CDR2 ANQGSEA. CDR3 DNA sequence: TGCAGCGTTGAGTCGCAGGGGGCGGATGGCTACACCTTC. Protein sequence: CSVESQGADGYTF.

The table lists this clonotype with a few counts. This sequence joins TRBV6-1 and TRBJ1-1, with D tentatively TRBD1 (5 bases). Germline CDR1 is MNHNS and CDR2 is SASEGT. The V gene lost 2 bases and the J gene lost 4 bases, with 11 bases spanning the gap. There are 14 residues in the CDR3. In DNA form, the CDR3 reads TGTGCCAGCAGTGAAATAGGGGCAGCCACTGAAGCTTTCTTT. As protein: CASSEIGAATEAFF.

This clonotype was detected only a few times. The genes are TRBV10-3 and TRBJ1-3; D gene ambiguous. Trimming removed 0 bases at V and 1 base at J, with 7 bases between. The CDR3 is 15 residues long. CDR1 is ENHRY, CDR2 SYGVKD, per germline. The CDR3 loop reads CAISESKRSGNTIYF. In DNA, the CDR3 is TGTGCCATCAGTGAGTCGAAGCGTTCTGGAAACACCATATATTTT.

This chain connects TRBV25-1 to TRBJ1-1, with a tentative D call TRBD1 (5 bases). V lost 7 bases and J lost 1, with 10 bases in between. CDR1 is MGHDK and CDR2 is SYGVNS in the germline V gene. The CDR3 covers 13 residues. The CDR3 spells CASKQGGNTEAFF. CDR3 in DNA: TGTGCCAGCAAGCAGGGAGGGAACACTGAAGCTTTCTTT.

This clonotype was seen a few times. The chain joins TRBV7-9 to TRBJ2-2; no clear D. The CDR3 is 12 residues long. Per germline, CDR1 SEHNR and CDR2 FQNEAQ (reference sequence). The V end was cut by 7 bases, the J end by 3 bases, with 6 bases between. CDR3 nucleotides: TGTGCCAGCAACGACGACACCGGGGAGCTGTTTTTT. Encoded protein: CASNDDTGELFF.

A note on this clonotype: At one end, the junction sequence differs from germline, possibly due to a read error. V is TRBV12-3 or TRBV12-4 and J is TRBJ1-1, with TRBD1 as a possible D gene (6 bases). The CDR3 totals 13 residues. Written as DNA, the CDR3 is TGTGCCAGCAGGACCAACAGGGTAACTGTAGCTTTCTTT. Translated: CASRTNRVTVAFF.

The chain combines TRBV10-3 with TRBJ2-3, with unresolved D. The CDR3 contains 14 residues. Germline values: CDR1 ENHRY, CDR2 SYGVKD. Trimming shortened V by 7 bases and J by 0 bases, and 11 bases separated the two germline ends. The CDR3 reads CAITSVTSTDTQYF. The CDR3 DNA sequence: TGTGCCATCACCAGCGTAACTAGCACAGATACGCAGTATTTT.

In its sample, this clonotype was seen a few times. The DNA for the CDR3 is TGTGCCAGCAGTGAAGCGAGGCGGGGGGGCCTGTACGAGCAGTACTTC. Translation: CASSEARRGGLYEQYF. This chain uses TRBV6-1 with TRBJ2-7; TRBD2 matches at 9 bases. The V gene's germline CDR1 is MNHNS and CDR2 SASEGT. The CDR3 runs to 16 residues. Trimming cost V 0 bases and J 4 bases; bases outside gene matches: 7.

The genes are TRBV7-2 and TRBJ2-3, with TRBD2 matching over 10 bases. The CDR3 is 19 amino acids. J gave up 3 bases and V 0 bases, and 12 bases lay outside the gene matches. Germline V gives CDR1 SGHTA, CDR2 FQGNSA. CDR3 loop: CASSLAFRASGGKTDTQYF. DNA of the CDR3: TGTGCCAGCAGCTTAGCGTTTCGTGCTAGCGGGGGTAAGACAGATACGCAGTATTTT.

The chain employs TRBV4-1 and TRBJ2-1; D may correspond to TRBD1 or TRBD2 (5 bases each). The ends were cut back, 5 bases at V and 6 bases at J, with 17 bases in the middle. The germline CDR1 and CDR2 sequences are MGHRA and YSYEKL. The CDR3 is 15 residues long. For the CDR3, the DNA is TGCGCCAGCAGCGATTTTGGGACGGCGGGCAATGAGCAGTTCTTC. Protein product: CASSDFGTAGNEQFF.

The rearrangement uses TRBV5-1 and TRBJ2-1; 14 nucleotides line up with TRBD2. After removal of 3 bases from V and 4 bases from J, the junction contained 3 bases not matched to a gene. This CDR3 has 16 residues. In germline, CDR1 is SGHRS, CDR2 YFSETQ. The DNA of the CDR3 is TGCGCCAGCAGCTGGACTAGCGGGGGGATTTACAATGAGCAGTTCTTC. It translates to CASSWTSGGIYNEQFF. The variable domain in full, completed from reference TRBV5-1 and TRBJ2-1, reads KAGVTQTPRYLIKTRGQQVTLSCSPISGHRSVSWYQQTPGQGLQFLFEYFSETQRNKGNFPGRFSGRQFSNSRSEMNVSTLELGDSALYLCASSWTSGGIYNEQFFGPGTRLTVL.

There are a few counts of this clonotype. The chain joins TRBV7-9 to TRBJ2-2; 12 positions agree with TRBD1. The CDR3 runs to 16 residues. V was pared by 5 bases and J by 6 bases, with 7 bases of the junction left unmatched. Looked up from germline, CDR1 is SEHNR and CDR2 is FQNEAQ (reference sequence). CDR3 sequence reads: CASSPLGTGGSGELFF. CDR3 coding DNA: TGTGCCAGCAGCCCCTTGGGGACAGGGGGCTCCGGGGAGCTGTTTTTT.

This clonotype occurred a few times. J is TRBJ2-1 and V is TRBV9, with 9 bases fitting TRBD2. The V and J ends lost 3 bases and 2 bases, in that order; junction bases with no gene match: 3. The length of the CDR3 is 15 residues. CDR1 is SGDLS and CDR2 is YYNGEE in the germline V gene. The CDR3 sequence: CASSASGITYNEQFF. The CDR3 DNA reads as TGTGCCAGCAGCGCTAGCGGGATTACCTACAATGAGCAGTTCTTC.

This chain joins TRBV7-8 and TRBJ2-3; 9 nucleotides match TRBD2. This CDR3 contains 14 residues. J was trimmed by 9 bases and V by 3 bases; bases with no gene match: 7. Germline lookup yields CDR1 SGHVS and CDR2 FQNEAQ. The CDR3 DNA reads TGTGCCAGCAGCTTCTATTCTAGCGGGGAGACGCAGTATTTT. This codes for CASSFYSSGETQYF.

This clonotype occurred a few times. This chain uses TRBV27 with TRBJ1-4; D gene ambiguous. This CDR3 comprises 14 residues. Germline V gene sequence: CDR1 MNHEY, CDR2 SMNVEV (reference sequence). The ends were cut back, 4 bases at V and 8 bases at J, with 14 bases in the middle. In DNA, the CDR3 is TGTGCCAGCAGTTCGCCCGGGCAGACAGAAAAACTGTTTTTT. Protein: CASSSPGQTEKLFF.

This chain uses TRBV29-1 with TRBJ2-3; the match to TRBD2 covers 8 bases. J gave up 2 bases and V 6 bases, and 4 bases lay outside the gene matches. Germline CDR1 and CDR2: SQVTM and ANQGSEA. The CDR3 has 13 residues. CDR3 nucleotide sequence: TGCAGCGTCCGCGGGGGGACCACAGATACGCAGTATTTT. It translates to CSVRGGTTDTQYF.

The gene calls are TRBV6-1 and TRBJ1-1, with D maybe TRBD1 (6 bases). The germline V and J ends were trimmed by 7 bases and 10 bases, with 10 bases remaining between them. CDR1 and CDR2 (germline): MNHNS, SASEGT. The CDR3 spans 10 residues. In DNA form, the CDR3 reads TGTGCCAGCATGAGAGGGGGAGCTTTCTTT. The encoded protein is CASMRGGAFF.

The rearrangement uses TRBV6-5 and TRBJ2-3; weak D call: TRBD2 (6 bases). CDR3 length: 19 amino acids. V lost 5 bases to trimming and J lost 1 base, with 25 bases between them. Germline V gives CDR1 MNHEY, CDR2 SVGAGI. CDR3 nucleotides: TGTGCCAGCAGTCCCCGGGACCGGCGGCGGGAAGGCGGCACAGATACGCAGTATTTT. This sequence encodes CASSPRDRRREGGTDTQYF.

V is TRBV7-9 and J is TRBJ2-7, with a possible D match to TRBD1 (7 bases). CDR1 and CDR2 from the germline V gene are SEHNR and FQNEAQ (reference sequence). Trimming took off 6 bases at V and 2 bases at J, with 14 bases between the two ends. The CDR3 has 14 residues. The CDR3, as DNA: TGTGCCAGCAGAGGGGGGACAGAGACCTACGAGCAGTACTTC. As protein: CASRGGTETYEQYF.

This clonotype has a count of ten or more. The chain uses TRBV6-2 or TRBV6-3 and TRBJ1-2; the D is unclear. V lost 2 bases and J 8 bases, leaving 6 bases between the germline ends. Germline CDR1 and CDR2: MNHEY and SVGEGT. This CDR3 spans 11 amino acids. In DNA form, the CDR3 reads TGTGCCAGCAGTTACGGGAGGGGCTACACCTTC. Residues: CASSYGRGYTF.

This clonotype was seen repeatedly, ten times or more. The rearrangement uses TRBV4-2 and TRBJ2-1; 8 bases agree with TRBD1. Germline assignment: CDR1 LGHNA and CDR2 YNFKEQ. The CDR3 sequence is 15 residues long. V shed 1 base, J shed 7 bases, and the junction held 6 bases outside the gene matches. The CDR3 loop is CASSQGQGASNEQFF. CDR3 DNA sequence: TGTGCCAGCAGCCAAGGTCAGGGGGCCTCTAATGAGCAGTTCTTC.

A few counts support this clonotype. As DNA, the CDR3 is TGTGCCAGCAGTATCAGGGGGGCCAGCACAGATACGCAGTATTTT. It specifies CASSIRGASTDTQYF. V and J are TRBV7-9 and TRBJ2-3, with a weak D call TRBD1 (7 bases). The CDR3 spans 15 residues. V lost 6 bases to trimming and J lost 0 bases, with 13 bases between them. Germline V gene data show CDR1 as SEHNR and CDR2 as FQNEAQ (reference sequence).